The sequence of this TCR beta chain was determined in a study of T cells in Graves' hyperthyroidism and ophthalmopathy. Study-level findings and limits: The model foresaw ophthalmopathy a median roughly 6 months prior to onset.

Amplification of TCR beta CDR3 regions was performed using RNA transcripts as template. TCR CDR3 underwent first-round RT-PCR with the HTBI primer set. TCRdb itself ran the multiplex PCR reads through MiXCR, one entry per CDR3 protein. This table holds more than 500,000 distinct CDR3 sequences, over 12% found once. A patient was excluded if there was uncontrolled infection, other autoimmune disease, pregnancy or lactation. CDR1 and CDR2 from the germline V gene are MNHEY and SVGEGT. The V and J ends lost 2 bases and 6 bases respectively, with 14 bases between them. The CDR3 sequence is 14 residues long. Note on this clonotype: The antigen remains unidentified.

This TCR came from a woman aged 40 to 55 with Graves' ophthalmopathy. The sequenced sample consisted of blood. This rearrangement joins TRBV6-2 or TRBV6-3 to TRBJ2-7, with D uncertain. The CDR3 coding sequence is TGTGCCAGCAGTTACGAGTTTGCATGGGGCGAGCAGTACTTC. Amino acids: CASSYEFAWGEQYF.